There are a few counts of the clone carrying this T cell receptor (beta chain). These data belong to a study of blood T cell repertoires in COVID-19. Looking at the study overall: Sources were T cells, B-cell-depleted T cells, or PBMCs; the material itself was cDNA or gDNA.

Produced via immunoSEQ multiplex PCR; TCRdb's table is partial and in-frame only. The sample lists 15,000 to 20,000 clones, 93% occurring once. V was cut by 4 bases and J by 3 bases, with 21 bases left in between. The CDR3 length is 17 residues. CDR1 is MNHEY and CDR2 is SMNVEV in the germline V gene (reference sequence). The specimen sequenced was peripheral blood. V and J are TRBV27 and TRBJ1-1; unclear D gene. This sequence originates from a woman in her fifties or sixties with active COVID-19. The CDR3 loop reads CASSSLFRGGGDTEAFF. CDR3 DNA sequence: TGTGCCAGCAGTTCCCTCTTCCGGGGAGGCGGGGACACTGAAGCTTTCTTT.